Included here is one TCR beta chain sequence, with context. The sample comes from a study of blood T cell repertoires in COVID-19. Some clones are missing from TCRdb's copy, which holds only in-frame ones; the method was immunoSEQ multiplex PCR. The table has hundreds of thousands of clones, roughly 91% seen once. CDR3 length: 13 amino acids. V lost 6 bases to trimming and J lost 8 bases, with 17 bases between them. CDR1 SGDLS and CDR2 YYNGEE come from the germline V gene. The sequence came from a man aged 35 to 55 who had recovered from COVID-19. V and J are TRBV9 and TRBJ1-2; a possible D gene is TRBD1 (6 bases). Sample: PBMCs or T cells enriched from blood (not recorded which). This CDR3 is CASTQGFAGGYTF. The CDR3 coding sequence is TGTGCCAGCACTCAGGGGTTTGCGGGCGGCTACACCTTC.